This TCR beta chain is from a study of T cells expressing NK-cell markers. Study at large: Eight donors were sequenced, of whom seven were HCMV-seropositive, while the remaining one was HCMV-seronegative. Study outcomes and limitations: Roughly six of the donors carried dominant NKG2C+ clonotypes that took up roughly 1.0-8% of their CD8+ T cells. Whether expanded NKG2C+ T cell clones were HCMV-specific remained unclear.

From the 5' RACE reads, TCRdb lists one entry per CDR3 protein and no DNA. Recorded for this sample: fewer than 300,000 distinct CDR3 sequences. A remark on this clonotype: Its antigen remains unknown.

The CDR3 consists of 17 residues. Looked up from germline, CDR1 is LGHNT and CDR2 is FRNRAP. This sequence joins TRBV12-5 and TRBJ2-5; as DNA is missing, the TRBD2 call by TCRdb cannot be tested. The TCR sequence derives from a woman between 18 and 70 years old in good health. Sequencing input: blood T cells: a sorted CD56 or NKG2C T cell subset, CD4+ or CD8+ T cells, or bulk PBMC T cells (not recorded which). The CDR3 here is CASGLQRGVAGEETQYF.